Following are 8 T cell receptor beta chains from one sample sequenced in a study of blood T cell repertoires in COVID-19. Data came from immunoSEQ multiplex PCR; TCRdb stores just in-frame clones and leaves some out. The data contain 340,000 or so clones, about 86% of them singletons. The sample consisted of PBMCs or T cells enriched from blood (not recorded which). Receptors were obtained from a woman aged 40 to 50 with acute COVID-19.

The rearrangement joins TRBV5-1 to TRBJ1-4, with 7 bases identical to TRBD1. The CDR3 is 17 amino acids. The V gene end was trimmed by 1 base and the J gene end by 7 bases; junction bases not matched to a gene: 13. Germline-derived CDR1 and CDR2 are SGHRS and YFSETQ. CDR3 nucleotides: TGCGCCAGCAGCTTGCAACCCTTAGACAGGGTGGGTGAAAAACTGTTTTTT. It codes for CASSLQPLDRVGEKLFF.

The rearrangement links TRBV6-4 to TRBJ1-4; TRBD1 matches at 7 bases. Unmatched junction bases numbered 17, after V lost 0 bases and J lost 7 bases. The germline gives CDR1 MRHNA, CDR2 SNTAGT. The CDR3 spans 19 residues. The CDR3 protein is CASSDSIIGGGLSGEKLFF. The CDR3 bases are TGTGCCAGCAGTGACTCTATCATTGGAGGGGGCCTCTCAGGTGAAAAACTGTTTTTT.

The J gene is TRBJ2-5, the V gene TRBV24-1; 8 bases are a match to TRBD2. CDR3 length equals 17 residues. V was clipped by 5 bases and J by 1 base; unmatched bases: 11. Looked up from germline, CDR1 is KGHDR and CDR2 is SFDVKD. For the CDR3, the DNA is TGTGCCACCAGTGTCGGCAGGGCTAGCGGGCTCCAAGAGACCCAGTACTTC. Its protein is CATSVGRASGLQETQYF.

V and J are TRBV24-1 and TRBJ1-2; the match to TRBD1 covers 9 bases. The ends lost 2 bases at V and 3 bases at J; junction bases unmatched: 0. The CDR3 contains 14 residues. Germline V gene data show CDR1 as KGHDR and CDR2 as SFDVKD. This chain's CDR3 is CATSDWDRDYGYTF. CDR3 sequence (DNA): TGTGCCACCAGTGATTGGGACAGGGACTATGGCTACACCTTC.

The CDR3, as DNA: TGTGCCAGCAGCCTTGGACAGGGGGCGTTAGGTGAAGCTTTCTTT. Translation: CASSLGQGALGEAFF. This chain joins TRBV3-1 (or the pseudogene TRBV3-2) and TRBJ1-1; TRBD1 agrees at 11 bases. This CDR3 has 15 residues. V lost 4 bases to trimming and J lost 7 bases; unmatched junction nucleotides: 8. CDR1 is LGHDT and CDR2 is YNNKEL in the germline V gene (reference sequence).

V usage is TRBV20-1 and J usage is TRBJ1-1, with 8 positions matching TRBD1. Losses at the gene ends were 6 bases for V and 5 bases for J; bases not matched to a gene: 5. In germline, CDR1 is DFQATT, CDR2 SNEGSKA (reference sequence). The CDR3 is 12 residues long. In nucleotides, the CDR3 is TGCAGTGCCAGTACAGGGGGTACTGAAGCTTTCTTT. It yields the protein CSASTGGTEAFF.

The chain has TRBV2 and TRBJ2-1, with TRBD2 matching over 10 bases. This CDR3 has 16 residues. Trimming removed 5 bases from V and 6 bases from J; junction bases left unmatched: 10. CDR1 is SNHLY and CDR2 is FYNNEI in the germline V gene. CDR3 region: CASSPQKRGGRNEQFF. The DNA of the CDR3 is TGTGCCAGCAGTCCCCAAAAGCGGGGGGGCCGCAATGAGCAGTTCTTC.

The V call is TRBV6-4, the J call TRBJ2-3; the D gene is possibly TRBD2 (6 bases). Between the trimmed V and J ends, which lost 3 bases and 0 bases, there was a span of 7 bases. CDR3 length equals 14 residues. The germline CDR1 and CDR2 sequences are MRHNA and SNTAGT. CDR3 nucleotides: TGTGCCAGCAGTGAGGGACTTAGCACAGATACGCAGTATTTT. The encoded protein is CASSEGLSTDTQYF.